The 23 T cell receptor beta chains below come from one sample, sequenced in a study of T cells after yellow fever vaccination. TCRdb used MiXCR to reprocess the 5' RACE reads, holding one entry per CDR3 protein. The table lists around 330,000 distinct CDR3 sequences, 3.6% of them singletons. The sequencing here drew on PBMCs, taken on the day of the yellow fever booster vaccination. Receptors were obtained from a man younger than 30 who received the YFV17D yellow fever vaccine.

Ten or more counts support this clonotype. The genes are TRBV29-1 and TRBJ2-7; 10 bases line up with TRBD2. The CDR3 length is 14 residues. CDR1 and CDR2 from the germline V gene are SQVTM and ANQGSEA. Trimming at V came to 7 bases and at J to 2 bases, leaving 8 bases not matched to a gene. The CDR3 loop is CSASGGEKPYEQYF. The CDR3 nucleotides are TGCAGCGCCAGCGGGGGGGAAAAACCCTACGAGCAGTACTTC.

This clonotype was seen many times. V and J are TRBV28 and TRBJ1-3; 8 bases align to TRBD1. The CDR3 length is 16 residues. The germline CDR1 and CDR2 sequences are MDHEN and SYDVKM. J was trimmed by 1 base and V by 6 bases; bases with no gene match: 8. In DNA, the CDR3 is TGTGCCAGCAGCCCTCCCCAGGGGGCTTCTGGAAACACCATATATTTT. It encodes CASSPPQGASGNTIYF.

In this sample, this clonotype turned up many times. The gene calls are TRBV11-2 and TRBJ2-2; 11 bases agree with TRBD2. The CDR3 runs 16 residues. CDR1 is SGHAT and CDR2 is FQNNGV in the germline V gene. J was trimmed by 6 bases and V by 0 bases; bases with no gene match: 3. The CDR3 region is CASSLDALAGAGELFF. CDR3 DNA: TGTGCCAGCAGCTTAGATGCACTAGCGGGGGCCGGGGAGCTGTTTTTT.

This clonotype appeared many times. The rearrangement joins TRBV21-1 to TRBJ2-1; TRBD1 is the table's D call and was not checked against the DNA. TRBV21-1 is deemed a pseudogene. The CDR3 length is 13 residues. The CDR3 spells CASSALTGFEQFF. DNA of the CDR3: TGTGCCAGCAGCGCCCTGACGGGCTTTGAGCAGTTCTTC.

In its sample, this clonotype was seen many times. The CDR3 DNA reads as TGTGCCAGCAGCACTAGTGACAGGGATAAACTGTTTTTT. Translating it yields CASSTSDRDKLFF. This chain connects TRBV11-2 to TRBJ1-4; 7 bases align to TRBD1. The CDR3 runs to 13 residues. Germline V lookup: CDR1 SGHAT, CDR2 FQNNGV. The junction had 8 bases not matched to a gene; V was cut back by 5 bases and J by 11 bases. The entire variable domain, with the rest obtained from reference TRBV11-2 and TRBJ1-4, is as follows: EAGVAQSPRYKIIEKRQSVAFWCNPISGHATLYWYQQILGQGPKLLIQFQNNGVVDDSQLPKDRFSAERLKGVDSTLKIQPAKLEDSAVYLCASSTSDRDKLFFGSGTQLSVL.

The table lists this clonotype with a few counts. V gene TRBV3-1 combines with J gene TRBJ2-7, with 7 bases that match TRBD2. V trimming: 4 bases; J trimming: 4 bases; junction bases outside the gene matches: 4. The germline gives CDR1 LGHDT, CDR2 YNNKEL (reference sequence). This CDR3 contains 13 residues. The CDR3 loop is CASSLNGGYEQYF. CDR3 bases: TGTGCCAGCAGCCTTAACGGGGGGTACGAGCAGTACTTC.

Note on this clonotype: Relative to the germline gene, one junction end is altered; a read error may explain this. The V call is TRBV12-3 or TRBV12-4, the J call TRBJ1-5; no reliable D call. This CDR3 is built from 12 residues. This chain's CDR3 is CARSLNSLPQHF. CDR3 DNA: TGTGCCAGAAGTTTAAACAGCTTGCCCCAGCATTTT.

This clonotype has ten or more counts. CDR3 coding DNA: TGCGCCAGCAGCTCCGGACTAGCGGGCGATGTAGAGACCCAGTACTTC. Translation gives CASSSGLAGDVETQYF. The chain has TRBV5-1 and TRBJ2-5, with 11 positions matching TRBD2. Germline values: CDR1 SGHRS, CDR2 YFSETQ. The CDR3 contains 16 residues. The V and J ends lost 3 bases and 4 bases, in that order; junction bases with no gene match: 8.

This clonotype came up a few times. The V call is TRBV4-2, the J call TRBJ2-5; D call uncertain. The CDR3 covers 15 residues. CDR1 is LGHNA, CDR2 YNFKEQ, per germline. V was trimmed by 0 bases and J by 5 bases, leaving 13 bases between them. The DNA for the CDR3 is TGTGCCAGCAGCCAAGATATTCTTATTCCGGAGACCCAGTACTTC. Translation gives CASSQDILIPETQYF.

At least ten counts were recorded for this clonotype. The gene calls are TRBV10-3 and TRBJ2-5; D not resolved. CDR1 ENHRY and CDR2 SYGVKD come from the germline V gene. The CDR3 sequence is 12 residues long. Trimming pared 4 bases from V and 1 base from J, leaving 4 bases between. CDR3: CAISGSQETQYF. The CDR3 DNA follows: TGTGCCATCAGTGGGTCCCAAGAGACCCAGTACTTC.

This chain uses TRBV6-4 with TRBJ2-5, with a weak D call TRBD1 (6 bases). V was pared by 8 bases and J by 1 base, with 14 bases between. Germline V gene data show CDR1 as MRHNA and CDR2 as SNTAGT. This CDR3 is 14 amino acids long. The DNA for the CDR3 is TGTGCCAGCGCACCGACAGGTCCCCAAGAGACCCAGTACTTC. As protein: CASAPTGPQETQYF.

The rearrangement uses TRBV29-1 and TRBJ1-6, with 7 positions matching TRBD1. Per the germline V gene, CDR1 is SQVTM and CDR2 is ANQGSEA. V lost 6 bases, J lost 7 bases, and 6 bases stayed unmatched. CDR3 length equals 13 residues. The DNA for the CDR3 is TGCAGCGTCCAGGGGGGCATGAATTCACCCCTCCACTTT. The encoded protein is CSVQGGMNSPLHF.

This clonotype was counted ten times or more. For the CDR3, the DNA is TGTGCCAGCAGTTTAGCCGCTACCAACATTCAGTACTTC. Translation gives CASSLAATNIQYF. The V and J genes are TRBV12-3 or TRBV12-4 and TRBJ2-4; no clear D. V was pared by 0 bases and J by 7 bases, with 7 bases between. CDR3 length: 13 residues.

This clonotype was detected a few times. The rearrangement uses TRBV6-2 or TRBV6-3 and TRBJ1-3; no reliable D call. The V gene's germline CDR1 is MNHEY and CDR2 SVGEGT. The V and J ends lost 0 bases and 3 bases respectively, with 6 bases between them. The CDR3 is 14 residues long. This chain's CDR3 is CASSYSRGGNTIYF. CDR3 in DNA: TGTGCCAGCAGTTACTCGAGAGGTGGAAACACCATATATTTT.

The chain links TRBV7-9 to TRBJ2-5; 8 nucleotides line up with TRBD1. J was trimmed by 5 bases and V by 5 bases; bases with no gene match: 4. Germline-derived CDR1 and CDR2 are SEHNR and FQNEAQ (reference sequence). This CDR3 contains 13 residues. The CDR3 coding sequence is TGTGCCAGCAGCAACAGGGGGGAGGAGACCCAGTACTTC. Protein sequence: CASSNRGEETQYF.

In this sample, this clonotype turned up many times. The rearrangement joins TRBV6-5 to TRBJ1-6, with a tentative D call TRBD1 (6 bases). The CDR3 is made up of 16 amino acids. V dropped 6 bases and J dropped 9 bases, with 21 bases sitting between them. The germline CDR1 and CDR2 sequences are MNHEY and SVGAGI. CDR3 DNA: TGTGCCAGCAGCGCCGGGACATCGAGCATAGGTTCACCCCTCCACTTT. Encoded protein: CASSAGTSSIGSPLHF.

The V call is TRBV7-3, the J call TRBJ2-1; D possibly corresponds to TRBD2 (6 bases). The germline V gene encodes CDR1 SGHTA and CDR2 FQGTGA. This CDR3 has 16 residues. The ends were cut back, 4 bases at V and 3 bases at J, with 16 bases in the middle. The DNA of the CDR3 is TGTGCCAGCAGCTCACGGGGAGGAGCGGGCTACAATGAGCAGTTCTTC. Translated: CASSSRGGAGYNEQFF.

J is TRBJ2-1 and V is TRBV7-2; 7 positions match TRBD2. Germline CDR1 is SGHTA and CDR2 is FQGNSA. The length of the CDR3 is 16 residues. The J segment lost 6 bases and the V segment lost 5 bases, leaving 13 bases of the junction unmatched. The CDR3 coding sequence is TGTGCCAGCAGCCAAGCCCAAGCGACTAGCCCCAATGAGCAGTTCTTC. Translation gives CASSQAQATSPNEQFF.

This clonotype has ten or more counts. The CDR3: CASSEMGWGAGLYGYTF. The CDR3 DNA follows: TGTGCCAGCAGTGAGATGGGCTGGGGAGCAGGGCTCTATGGCTACACCTTC. This sequence joins TRBV25-1 and TRBJ1-2; weak D call: TRBD1 (5 bases). The length of the CDR3 is 17 residues. Trimming removed 3 bases from V and 4 bases from J, with 21 bases in between. In germline, CDR1 is MGHDK, CDR2 SYGVNS.

At least ten counts were recorded for this clonotype. This chain joins TRBV6-5 and TRBJ1-2; possible D gene TRBD1, 6 bases. V lost 4 bases, J lost 3 bases, and 18 bases lay in between. The germline CDR1 and CDR2 sequences are MNHEY and SVGAGI. CDR3 length equals 16 residues. CDR3 in DNA: TGTGCCAGCAGTTCTCATTATACAGGGCAATACTATGGCTACACCTTC. This sequence encodes CASSSHYTGQYYGYTF.

This clonotype has ten or more counts. The V and J genes are TRBV7-8 and TRBJ2-3; 9 bases fit TRBD1. J lost 4 bases, V lost 4 bases, and 6 bases had no gene match. CDR3 length equals 15 residues. CDR1 is SGHVS, CDR2 FQNEAQ, per germline. The CDR3 DNA follows: TGTGCCAGCAGCTGGCGGACAGGGGCCGCAGATACGCAGTATTTT. Amino acids: CASSWRTGAADTQYF.

This clonotype was seen ten or more times. The chain joins TRBV24-1 to TRBJ2-1, with 8 bases lining up with TRBD2. Germline assignment: CDR1 KGHDR and CDR2 SFDVKD. There are 15 residues in the CDR3. V dropped 5 bases and J dropped 2; count of bases not matched to a gene: 4. The CDR3 region has the DNA TGTGCCACCAGTGCCGCGGGGGGTCCCTACAATGAGCAGTTCTTC. As protein: CATSAAGGPYNEQFF.

The table lists this clonotype with many counts. The gene calls are TRBV7-2 and TRBJ2-3; tentatively, D is TRBD2 (6 bases). Between the trimmed V and J ends, which lost 5 bases and 4 bases, there was a span of 13 bases. This CDR3 region has 14 residues. Germline-derived CDR1 and CDR2 are SGHTA and FQGNSA. CDR3 protein: CASSRSGGADTQYF. The CDR3 DNA reads TGTGCCAGCAGCCGAAGCGGCGGGGCAGATACGCAGTATTTT.